These 6 T cell receptor beta chains were sequenced from one sample in a study of regulatory T cells in long-lasting Graves disease. The sample's time point: newly diagnosed GD, antithyroid drugs for less than 3 months. RNA isolated from PBMCs was used to make the TCR library. Assembly of TCR beta libraries relied on iRepertoire HTBI primers together with Arm-PCR of CDR3 regions. TCRdb reprocessed the multiplex PCR reads via MiXCR and lists one record per CDR3 protein. The table records 380,000 or so distinct CDR3 sequences, 15% to 20% of them present only once. These data also featured in a second study, about T cells in Graves' hyperthyroidism and ophthalmopathy.

This sample comprised peripheral blood mononuclear cells (PBMCs), obtained at new diagnosis, from a patient treated with antithyroid drugs. Every receptor here comes from a woman between 18 and 29 years old with Graves disease.

J is TRBJ2-1 and V is TRBV10-3; 13 bases match TRBD2. The CDR3 extends over 16 amino acids. Losses at the gene ends were 7 bases for V and 5 bases for J; bases not matched to a gene: 8. Germline loops: CDR1 ENHRY, CDR2 SYGVKD. The CDR3 here is CAINMRGTSGNNEQFF. CDR3 DNA sequence: TGTGCCATCAACATGCGTGGGACTAGCGGGAACAATGAGCAGTTCTTC.

This clonotype has more than one count but fewer than ten. This chain connects TRBV28 to TRBJ1-5; 8 bases match TRBD1. Germline assignment: CDR1 MDHEN and CDR2 SYDVKM. V shed 8 bases and J 7 bases; nucleotides not matched to a gene: 7. The CDR3 extends over 13 amino acids. CDR3 sequence reads: CASQDRGGQPQHF. Written as DNA, the CDR3 is TGTGCCAGCCAAGACAGGGGTGGACAGCCCCAGCATTTT.

This clonotype was seen ten or more times. This rearrangement joins TRBV10-3 to TRBJ2-7, with TRBD1 matching over 7 bases. The V and J ends lost 9 bases and 1 base, in that order; junction bases with no gene match: 9. Germline V gives CDR1 ENHRY, CDR2 SYGVKD. The CDR3 loop spans 14 amino acids. CDR3 in DNA: TGTGCCATGGGAGACAGGGCCCCTTCCTACGAGCAGTACTTC. The encoded protein is CAMGDRAPSYEQYF.

With regard to this clonotype: Since a far larger clone is one base different, this is likely a read error. The chain employs TRBV11-3 and TRBJ1-1; 7 bases fit TRBD1. CDR1 is SGHNT, CDR2 YENEEA, per germline. The CDR3 covers 14 residues. The CDR3 region has the DNA TGTGCCAGCAGCCCCGGACAGGACGGGACTGAAGCTTCCTTT. Protein product: CASSPGQDGTEASF.

This clonotype was counted at least ten times. The chain is built from TRBV11-2 and TRBJ2-5; a possible D gene is TRBD1 (6 bases). The CDR3 has 16 residues. The germline V and J ends were trimmed by 5 bases and 5 bases, with 21 bases remaining between them. Germline V lookup: CDR1 SGHAT, CDR2 FQNNGV. DNA for the CDR3: TGTGCCAGCAGCCCAAAATCGACAGGCCTATGGGAGACCCAGTACTTC. Residues: CASSPKSTGLWETQYF.

This chain joins TRBV29-1 and TRBJ2-1; a weak D match, TRBD2 (6 bases). Germline loops: CDR1 SQVTM, CDR2 ANQGSEA. The CDR3 has 15 residues. Trimming pared 1 base from V and 2 bases from J, leaving 12 bases between. The CDR3 protein is CSVEGTGVTYNEQFF. In DNA form, the CDR3 reads TGCAGCGTTGAAGGGACGGGAGTCACCTACAATGAGCAGTTCTTC.